These 14 T cell receptor beta chains originate from one sample sequenced in a study of T cells in Graves' hyperthyroidism and ophthalmopathy. TCR beta CDR3 sequences were amplified from RNA transcripts. The primer set for the first-round RT-PCR of the TCR CDR3 was HTBI. One entry per CDR3 protein, called by TCRdb with MiXCR from the multiplex PCR reads. The sample lists approximately 330,000 distinct CDR3 sequences, roughly 23% occurring once. The specimen sequenced was blood. Receptors were obtained from a woman aged 45 to 65 with Graves' hyperthyroidism.

The rearrangement uses TRBV6-1 and TRBJ2-3; no clear D. The CDR3 extends over 15 amino acids. Per germline, CDR1 MNHNS and CDR2 SASEGT. V shed 8 bases and J shed 1 base, with 16 bases lying between them. The CDR3 protein is CASRAGGSGTDTQYF. DNA for the CDR3: TGTGCCAGCCGTGCAGGCGGAAGTGGCACAGATACGCAGTATTTT.

This clonotype occurred many times. The DNA for the CDR3 is TGTGCCAGCAGTGACCCCCTGGGAGCGGGAGGTATCGATGAGCAGTTCTTC. Amino acids: CASSDPLGAGGIDEQFF. The chain joins TRBV28 to TRBJ2-1; 9 bases fit TRBD2. Per the germline V gene, CDR1 is MDHEN and CDR2 is SYDVKM. CDR3 length: 17 residues. V lost 5 bases to trimming and J lost 8 bases; unmatched junction nucleotides: 16.

This clonotype was recorded at least ten times. The genes are TRBV29-1 and TRBJ1-1; D perhaps matches TRBD1 (5 bases). The CDR3 covers 15 residues. V dropped 3 bases and J dropped 1 base, with 15 bases sitting between them. From germline, CDR1 is SQVTM and CDR2 ANQGSEA. CDR3 DNA: TGCAGCGTTGATGTTGGTGGGAGGGGGAACACTGAAGCTTTCTTT. This sequence encodes CSVDVGGRGNTEAFF.

There are many counts of this clonotype. The chain employs TRBV28 and TRBJ2-1; tentatively, D is TRBD1 (6 bases). The germline CDR1 and CDR2 sequences are MDHEN and SYDVKM. The V end was cut by 3 bases, the J end by 0 bases, with 9 bases between. CDR3 length equals 15 residues. DNA of the CDR3: TGTGCCAGCAGTTTTACAGGGAGCTCCTACAATGAGCAGTTCTTC. Its protein product is CASSFTGSSYNEQFF.

The chain couples TRBV20-1 to TRBJ2-5; 7 bases align to TRBD2. Trimming took 7 bases from V and 3 from J; bases not matched to a gene: 2. Germline CDR1 and CDR2: DFQATT and SNEGSKA (reference sequence). The CDR3 runs 11 residues. The CDR3 coding sequence is TGCAGTGGACGGGGGGAAGAGACCCAGTACTTC. The encoded protein is CSGRGEETQYF.

This clonotype has at least ten counts. V and J are TRBV12-3 or TRBV12-4 and TRBJ1-6; maybe TRBD1 (6 bases). V dropped 2 bases and J dropped 7 bases, with 9 bases sitting between them. The CDR3 has 14 amino acids. Here the CDR3 DNA reads TGTGCCAGCAGTTTATTTGGGGGCAATTCACCCCTCCACTTT. Protein product: CASSLFGGNSPLHF.

This clonotype was seen a few times. This rearrangement joins TRBV19 to TRBJ1-5, with no clear D. The length of the CDR3 is 15 residues. Germline loops: CDR1 LNHDA, CDR2 SQIVND (reference sequence). V was cut by 4 bases and J by 5 bases, with 15 bases left in between. Written as DNA, the CDR3 is TGTGCCAGTAGTACCACCCCGGCAGGTCATCAGCCCCAGCATTTT. Residues: CASSTTPAGHQPQHF.

The rearrangement joins TRBV15 to TRBJ2-7, with 7 bases that match TRBD1. Per germline, CDR1 LNHNV and CDR2 YYDKDF (reference sequence). The CDR3 extends over 16 amino acids. With V trimmed by 1 base and J by 3 bases, 9 bases remained unmatched. CDR3 sequence: CATSRGGGLSGYEQYF. CDR3 nucleotides: TGTGCCACCAGCAGAGGAGGGGGCCTTTCGGGCTACGAGCAGTACTTC.

The sample holds many counts of this clonotype. The chain uses TRBV11-3 and TRBJ2-1; the match to TRBD1 covers 7 bases. Unmatched junction bases numbered 11, after V lost 8 bases and J lost 1 base. The length of the CDR3 is 16 residues. Germline V gene data show CDR1 as SGHNT and CDR2 as YENEEA. The CDR3 nucleotides are TGTGCCAGCGTATATACCGGGACAGCATCCTACAATGAGCAGTTCTTC. This gives the protein CASVYTGTASYNEQFF.

This clonotype was observed at least ten times. The V gene is TRBV30, the J gene TRBJ2-1; D not resolved. V was pared by 6 bases and J by 9 bases, with 12 bases between. There are 11 residues in the CDR3. From germline, CDR1 is GTSNPN and CDR2 SVGIG (reference sequence). CDR3 in DNA: TGTGCCTGTCGAATGCTGGGTGAGCAGTTCTTC. Its protein is CACRMLGEQFF.

The V call is TRBV15, the J call TRBJ2-6, with 10 bases identical to TRBD1. CDR1 and CDR2 (germline): LNHNV, YYDKDF (reference sequence). V shed 4 bases and J 4 bases; nucleotides not matched to a gene: 4. CDR3 size: 16 residues. The CDR3 is CATSTGQGSGANVLTF. The CDR3 region has the DNA TGTGCCACCAGCACGGGACAGGGGTCCGGGGCCAACGTCCTGACTTTC. The full variable domain, rest sourced from reference TRBV15 and TRBJ2-6, is DAMVIQNPRYQVTQFGKPVTLSCSQTLNHNVMYWYQQKSSQAPKLLFHYYDKDFNNEADTPDNFQSRRPNTSFCFLDIRSPGLGDTAMYLCATSTGQGSGANVLTFGAGSRLTVL.

The chain couples TRBV11-2 to TRBJ2-1; 12 bases fit TRBD2. The V and J ends lost 3 bases and 4 bases, in that order; junction bases with no gene match: 1. CDR1 SGHAT and CDR2 FQNNGV come from the germline V gene. The CDR3 has 15 amino acids. In DNA, the CDR3 is TGTGCCAGCAGCTTCGGGACTAGCGGGTACAATGAGCAGTTCTTC. This encodes CASSFGTSGYNEQFF. Based on the CDR3 plus reference TRBV11-2 and TRBJ2-1, the full variable domain is EAGVAQSPRYKIIEKRQSVAFWCNPISGHATLYWYQQILGQGPKLLIQFQNNGVVDDSQLPKDRFSAERLKGVDSTLKIQPAKLEDSAVYLCASSFGTSGYNEQFFGPGTRLTVL.

This clonotype was detected many times. The rearrangement uses TRBV20-1 and TRBJ1-5; D remains ambiguous. The CDR3 is made up of 13 amino acids. Germline assignment: CDR1 DFQATT and CDR2 SNEGSKA (reference sequence). V gave up 0 bases and J gave up 5 bases, with 8 bases separating them. For the CDR3, the DNA is TGCAGTGCTAGAGATCGGCCCGATCAGCCCCAGCATTTT. Its protein product is CSARDRPDQPQHF.

The genes are TRBV28 and TRBJ2-7; possibly TRBD1 or TRBD2 for D (5 bases each). The germline CDR1 and CDR2 sequences are MDHEN and SYDVKM. Trimming shortened V by 7 bases and J by 7 bases, and 14 bases separated the two germline ends. This CDR3 has 12 residues. The chain's CDR3 is CASTTGTKEQYF. The CDR3 bases are TGTGCCAGCACTACCGGGACGAAAGAGCAGTACTTC.